One and the same sample provided the 23 T cell receptor beta chains below, sequenced in a study of blood T cells in healthy people across ages (dated by TCRdb to the mid-2010s). Library preparation was by 5' RACE. TCRdb lists the instrument as Illumina HiSeq 2500. A second PCR of about 7 to 12 cycles was performed with a sample-barcoded 5' primer and a J-beta primer mix. TCRdb itself trimmed the public reads at Q25 with fastp, ran MiXCR and retained productive beta chains. Rows merge per CDR3 protein into single entries with the most common DNA and genes. Within this sample are more than 700,000 distinct CDR3 sequences, with about 45% of them counted one time only. Clones ranked in the top ten supply 15% to 20% of the sample. The sample taken for sequencing was blood. The receptors derive from an older man in good health.

This clonotype turned up a few times. The V gene is TRBV5-1, the J gene TRBJ2-7, with D perhaps matching TRBD1 (5 bases). Germline V gene sequence: CDR1 SGHRS, CDR2 YFSETQ. The CDR3 has 15 amino acids. The V end lost 4 bases, the J end lost 1 base, and 15 bases lay between the germline ends. CDR3 loop: CASSLDTLPSYEQYF. The CDR3 bases are TGCGCCAGCAGCCTGGACACTTTGCCTTCCTACGAGCAGTACTTC.

The rearrangement links TRBV5-6 to TRBJ2-1; no firm D call. V lost 0 bases to trimming and J lost 0 bases, with 7 bases between them. The CDR3 sequence is 15 residues long. Looked up from germline, CDR1 is SGHDT and CDR2 is YYEEEE. The chain's CDR3 is CASSLVLNSYNEQFF. CDR3 DNA: TGTGCCAGCAGCTTGGTCCTAAACTCCTACAATGAGCAGTTCTTC.

This rearrangement joins TRBV4-1 to TRBJ1-3; the match to TRBD1 covers 8 bases. V was clipped by 3 bases and J by 4 bases; unmatched bases: 8. The germline V gene encodes CDR1 MGHRA and CDR2 YSYEKL. CDR3 size: 16 residues. CDR3 residues: CASSQNQGARGNTIYF. The CDR3, as DNA: TGCGCCAGCAGCCAGAATCAGGGGGCGAGGGGAAACACCATATATTTT.

The J gene is TRBJ2-5, the V gene TRBV6-6; tentative D call: TRBD1 (6 bases). Judging by the DNA end, TRBJ2-7 fits better; the J call may be wrong. The germline V gene has CDR1 MNHNY and CDR2 SVGAGI (reference sequence). This CDR3 is built from 13 residues. The CDR3 spells CASSYDRNYEQYF. Here the CDR3 DNA reads TGTGCCAGCAGTTACGACAGGAACTACGAGCAGTACTTC.

The V and J genes are TRBV5-1 and TRBJ2-3; D is unresolved. The CDR3 consists of 13 residues. Trimming shortened V by 4 bases and J by 5 bases, and 11 bases separated the two germline ends. Germline lookup yields CDR1 SGHRS and CDR2 YFSETQ. This CDR3 is CASSGSGLDTQYF. The CDR3 nucleotides are TGCGCCAGCAGCGGTAGTGGTTTAGATACGCAGTATTTT.

The chain combines TRBV7-2 with TRBJ2-1, with unresolved D. Germline V lookup: CDR1 SGHTA, CDR2 FQGNSA. V was cut by 4 bases and J by 5 bases, with 18 bases left in between. CDR3 length equals 16 residues. The CDR3 sequence is CASSSPGRGPDNEQFF. The DNA for the CDR3 is TGTGCCAGCAGCTCACCGGGTCGCGGCCCTGACAATGAGCAGTTCTTC.

This clonotype was detected only a few times. This chain joins TRBV6-1 and TRBJ2-1; 7 bases map to TRBD2. V shed 2 bases and J 7 bases; nucleotides not matched to a gene: 11. CDR1 is MNHNS, CDR2 SASEGT, per germline. The CDR3 has 16 residues. CDR3 DNA sequence: TGTGCCAGCAGTGAACATGTGGGAGGGCCAGGGAATGAGCAGTTCTTC. It yields the protein CASSEHVGGPGNEQFF.

The chain has TRBV20-1 and TRBJ2-1; D is uncertain. The V end was cut by 6 bases, the J end by 2 bases, with 11 bases between. Per the germline V gene, CDR1 is DFQATT and CDR2 is SNEGSKA (reference sequence). The CDR3 length is 13 residues. This CDR3 reads CSAQKAAYNEQFF. The CDR3, as DNA: TGCAGTGCCCAAAAGGCAGCCTACAATGAGCAGTTCTTC.

This clonotype was recorded at least ten times. At one end the junction does not follow the germline gene, possibly because of a read error. The rearrangement joins TRBV5-1 to TRBJ2-1, with TRBD2 matching 9 bases. CDR1 is SGHRS, CDR2 YFSETQ, per germline. The CDR3 consists of 15 residues. The CDR3 spells CASSFSGSSYNEQFF. CDR3 in DNA: TGTGCCAGCAGTTTTAGCGGGAGCTCCTACAATGAGCAGTTCTTC.

The chain is built from TRBV18 and TRBJ1-4; D is undetermined. Germline CDR1 KGHSH, CDR2 LQKENI. This CDR3 has 16 residues. V gave up 3 bases and J gave up 6 bases, with 17 bases separating them. Here the CDR3 reads CASSPQWTESDEKLFF. The CDR3 DNA follows: TGTGCCAGCTCACCCCAGTGGACGGAGAGTGATGAAAAACTGTTTTTT. The full variable domain, completed using reference TRBV18 and TRBJ1-4, is NAGVMQNPRHLVRRRGQEARLRCSPMKGHSHVYWYRQLPEEGLKFMVYLQKENIIDESGMPKERFSAEFPKEGPSILRIQQVVRGDSAAYFCASSPQWTESDEKLFFGSGTQLSVL.

V usage is TRBV20-1 and J usage is TRBJ2-1; 11 positions agree with TRBD2. The CDR3 is 14 amino acids. J lost 4 bases, V lost 6 bases, and 5 bases had no gene match. Germline CDR1 and CDR2: DFQATT and SNEGSKA (reference sequence). This chain's CDR3 is CSAIAGGQYNEQFF. The CDR3 DNA follows: TGCAGTGCGATAGCGGGGGGGCAATACAATGAGCAGTTCTTC.

The chain uses TRBV20-1 and TRBJ1-2, with D perhaps matching TRBD1 (6 bases). This CDR3 is built from 13 residues. V gave up 3 bases and J gave up 7 bases, with 15 bases separating them. CDR1 is DFQATT and CDR2 is SNEGSKA in the germline V gene (reference sequence). The CDR3 here is CSARPIRGLGYTF. In DNA form, the CDR3 reads TGCAGTGCTAGGCCGATCCGGGGGCTTGGCTACACCTTC.

A note on this clonotype: A much larger clone lies a single base off, so this may be a read error. The chain combines TRBV4-2 with TRBJ2-3; 12 nucleotides agree with TRBD2. The CDR3 covers 20 residues. Germline CDR1 LGHNA, CDR2 YNFKEQ. CDR3 sequence (DNA): TGTGCCAGCGGCCAAGAAATCGCGGGGCTAGCGGGAGGGTCCGCAGATACGCAGTATTTT. It specifies CASGQEIAGLAGGSADTQYF.

V is TRBV20-1 and J is TRBJ2-7; D is uncertain. Trimming stripped 5 bases from V and 2 bases from J, with 13 bases between. Looked up from germline, CDR1 is DFQATT and CDR2 is SNEGSKA (reference sequence). The CDR3 consists of 13 residues. The CDR3: CSALKLPAYEQYF. In nucleotides, the CDR3 is TGCAGTGCTCTCAAATTGCCCGCCTACGAGCAGTACTTC.

This clonotype was found a few times. The chain is built from TRBV20-1 and TRBJ2-3; D remains unclear. Germline V gene sequence: CDR1 DFQATT, CDR2 SNEGSKA (reference sequence). V lost 3 bases to trimming and J lost 5 bases, with 6 bases between them. The CDR3 is 11 amino acids. DNA for the CDR3: TGCAGTGCTAGTGTGGGAGATACGCAGTATTTT. Translated, it gives CSASVGDTQYF.

This clonotype was detected a few times. This rearrangement joins TRBV20-1 to TRBJ1-2; no clear D gene. Trimming stripped 0 bases from V and 8 bases from J, with 22 bases between. Germline V gene data show CDR1 as DFQATT and CDR2 as SNEGSKA (reference sequence). The CDR3 runs 16 residues. The chain's CDR3 is CSARDLAGEGPGGYTF. The CDR3 bases are TGCAGTGCTAGAGATCTAGCGGGAGAGGGCCCGGGAGGCTACACCTTC.

As to this clonotype: Given a much more abundant clone one base away, this may be a read error. CDR3 amino acids: CASSPGQGAYNEQYF. CDR3 sequence (DNA): TGTGCCAGCAGTCCGGGACAGGGGGCCTACAATGAGCAGTACTTC. This chain uses TRBV12-3 or TRBV12-4 with TRBJ2-1; the match to TRBD1 covers 12 bases. The J call could be wrong; TRBJ2-7 is a better fit for the DNA end. The CDR3 loop spans 15 amino acids.

This clonotype showed up many times. This chain joins TRBV21-1 and TRBJ2-7. TRBV21-1 is recorded as a pseudogene. The CDR3 covers 9 residues. The CDR3 sequence: CASPHEQYF. CDR3 DNA sequence: TGTGCCAGTCCTCACGAGCAGTACTTC.

The chain links TRBV20-1 to TRBJ2-1, with TRBD2 identical over 7 bases. The CDR3 extends over 15 amino acids. CDR1 and CDR2 from the germline V gene are DFQATT and SNEGSKA (reference sequence). Trimming removed 5 bases from V and 7 bases from J; junction bases left unmatched: 14. CDR3 sequence (DNA): TGCAGTGCTTACACTACCGGGGGGATCGGAAATGAGCAGTTCTTC. It translates to CSAYTTGGIGNEQFF.

The chain uses TRBV6-2 or TRBV6-3 and TRBJ1-2, with D possibly TRBD1 on 5 matching bases. This CDR3 is built from 14 residues. Trimming pared 6 bases from V and 3 bases from J, leaving 14 bases between. In germline, CDR1 is MNHEY, CDR2 SVGEGT. CDR3: CASSRDGADYGYTF. CDR3 nucleotide sequence: TGTGCCAGCAGCCGCGACGGGGCCGACTATGGCTACACCTTC.

The table lists this clonotype with a few counts. The gene calls are TRBV11-1 and TRBJ2-6; 10 bases fit TRBD2. The V gene's germline CDR1 is SGHAT and CDR2 FQDESV (reference sequence). This CDR3 contains 18 residues. Trimming at V came to 1 base and at J to 0 bases, leaving 3 bases not matched to a gene. The CDR3 bases are TGTGCCAGCAGCTTAGGACTAGCGGGTCACTCTGGGGCCAACGTCCTGACTTTC. It yields the protein CASSLGLAGHSGANVLTF.

The V gene is TRBV12-3 or TRBV12-4, the J gene TRBJ2-5, with D possibly being TRBD1 (5 bases). The better agreement between TRBJ2-7 and the DNA end casts doubt on the J call. The CDR3 runs to 12 residues. The CDR3 nucleotides are TGTGCCAGCAGTCGTTTGGGGCGCGAGCAGTACTTC. As protein: CASSRLGREQYF.

This clonotype was observed a handful of times. The chain is built from TRBV5-1 and TRBJ2-5; the D gene is possibly TRBD1 (7 bases). The J call may be incorrect, as the DNA end agrees better with TRBJ2-7. CDR1 SGHRS and CDR2 YFSETQ come from the germline V gene. The length of the CDR3 is 15 residues. The CDR3 DNA sequence: TGCGCCAGCAGCGCTGCTGCGGGACAGTATTACGAGCAGTACTTC. It is translated as CASSAAAGQYYEQYF.